The clone carrying this T cell receptor (beta chain) was observed a single time. The target antigen is unknown. The sample comes from a study of cytomegalovirus exposure and HLA in healthy donors. The PCR was carried out with 60 Vbeta primers and 13 Jbeta primers. In the original workflow: In a later analysis, about 12 million of some 80 million unique beta chains occurred in at least two donors. TCRdb keeps only in-frame clones here, not all; method: immunoSEQ multiplex PCR. V, J and clone size were drawn from that table, and D and trimming were deduced from the DNA. This sample has approximately 120,000 clones; roughly four fifths occur once, and the top ten carry around 4%. Findings of the study overall: Using a false discovery rate of 0.05, a later analysis showed that 16,000 or so TCR beta sequences were associated with HLA alleles. In a later analysis, donors in an Asian-associated ancestry cluster reportedly had fewer N-insertions in productive TCRs than the cohort mean.

The CDR3 is 17 residues long. Germline assignment: CDR1 SGDLS and CDR2 YYNGEE. J lost 3 bases, V lost 0 bases, and 8 bases had no gene match. This chain joins TRBV9 and TRBJ2-7; the match to TRBD2 covers 11 bases. Material for sequencing was PBMCs. This TCR derives from a woman aged 45-65 years in good health and CMV-seropositive. This chain's CDR3 is CASSVEASGGPNYEQYF. CDR3 sequence (DNA): TGTGCCAGCAGCGTAGAGGCTAGCGGGGGGCCAAACTACGAGCAGTACTTC.